One and the same sample provided the 28 T cell receptor beta chains below, sequenced in a study of blood T cell repertoires in COVID-19. TCRdb keeps only in-frame clones here, not all; method: immunoSEQ multiplex PCR. The table has fewer than 250,000 clones, about four fifths seen once. The source material was PBMCs or T cells enriched from blood (not recorded which). The receptors were sampled from a woman aged 45-65 years who had been exposed to COVID-19.

Notes on this clone: The same CDR3 can be traced to other DNA sequences in this sample. The chain employs TRBV10-3 and TRBJ1-5, with TRBD1 matching over 10 bases. The CDR3 has 14 amino acids. Germline-derived CDR1 and CDR2 are ENHRY and SYGVKD. Unmatched junction bases numbered 2, after V lost 4 bases and J lost 5 bases. CDR3 in amino acids: CAISGGQGDQPQHF. CDR3 in DNA: TGTGCCATCAGTGGCGGACAGGGGGATCAGCCCCAGCATTTT.

V gene TRBV7-8 combines with J gene TRBJ2-1; 9 bases align to TRBD1. The germline CDR1 and CDR2 sequences are SGHVS and FQNEAQ. There are 16 residues in the CDR3. After removal of 0 bases from V and 6 bases from J, the junction contained 6 bases not matched to a gene. The CDR3 loop is CASSLARGTGTNEQFF. CDR3 sequence (DNA): TGTGCCAGCAGCTTAGCCCGGGGGACAGGGACCAATGAGCAGTTCTTC.

J is TRBJ2-3 and V is TRBV6-5, with TRBD2 as a possible D gene (6 bases). Germline CDR1 is MNHEY and CDR2 is SVGAGI. The CDR3 spans 15 residues. V was trimmed by 4 bases and J by 4 bases, leaving 15 bases between them. The CDR3 is CASSLFGGDSDTQYF. CDR3 DNA sequence: TGTGCCAGCAGTTTGTTCGGAGGGGACTCAGATACGCAGTATTTT.

In its sample, this clone was seen once. This chain links TRBV29-1 with TRBJ2-7; 9 bases match TRBD1. The junction had 4 bases not matched to a gene; V was cut back by 2 bases and J by 2 bases. CDR3 size: 14 residues. Germline CDR1 reads SQVTM; CDR2 reads ANQGSEA. The CDR3 spells CSVESGTGTYEQYF. Written as DNA, the CDR3 is TGCAGCGTTGAATCCGGGACAGGGACCTACGAGCAGTACTTC.

The chain is built from TRBV27 and TRBJ2-1; 8 bases are shared with TRBD2. The CDR3 length is 19 residues. The ends lost 1 base at V and 5 bases at J; junction bases unmatched: 16. Per the germline V gene, CDR1 is MNHEY and CDR2 is SMNVEV (reference sequence). CDR3 in DNA: TGTGCCAGCAGTTTATTTGGGGGGCGGGGGGCGTTAGGTAACAATGAGCAGTTCTTC. This gives the protein CASSLFGGRGALGNNEQFF.

This chain uses TRBV27 with TRBJ2-1; 7 nucleotides agree with TRBD2. Unmatched junction bases numbered 15, after V lost 7 bases and J lost 0 bases. The CDR3 covers 18 residues. CDR1 is MNHEY and CDR2 is SMNVEV in the germline V gene (reference sequence). CDR3 sequence reads: CASMRAGLTTGSYNEQFF. CDR3 sequence (DNA): TGTGCCAGCATGCGAGCGGGGTTAACGACGGGCTCCTACAATGAGCAGTTCTTC.

The CDR3 region is CASSRGQGASLTYEQYF. CDR3 in DNA: TGTGCCAGCAGTCGAGGACAGGGGGCTTCTTTGACCTACGAGCAGTACTTC. This chain links TRBV6-6 with TRBJ2-7, with 11 bases fitting TRBD1. V dropped 5 bases and J dropped 2; count of bases not matched to a gene: 11. The CDR3 contains 17 residues. Germline CDR1 and CDR2: MNHNY and SVGAGI (reference sequence).

The chain combines TRBV5-4 with TRBJ1-1, with a weak D call TRBD1 (6 bases). Germline V gene sequence: CDR1 SGHNT, CDR2 YYREEE (reference sequence). CDR3 length: 14 residues. The germline V and J ends were trimmed by 4 bases and 7 bases, with 17 bases remaining between them. In nucleotides, the CDR3 is TGTGCCAGCAGCCCAGGGGAATTTCCCCTTGAAGCTTTCTTT. It codes for CASSPGEFPLEAFF.

This chain links TRBV9 with TRBJ2-7, with D possibly TRBD2 on 5 matching bases. CDR3 length: 15 amino acids. Germline V CDR1 and CDR2: SGDLS, YYNGEE. V was cut by 0 bases and J by 3 bases, with 13 bases left in between. CDR3 protein: CASSVEPGRGYEQYF. DNA for the CDR3: TGTGCCAGCAGCGTAGAGCCAGGACGGGGCTACGAGCAGTACTTC.

The count of this clone is one. V gene TRBV12-5 combines with J gene TRBJ2-3; 11 nucleotides line up with TRBD1. V dropped 5 bases and J dropped 3; count of bases not matched to a gene: 4. This CDR3 comprises 15 residues. Germline V gives CDR1 LGHNT, CDR2 FRNRAP. The CDR3 DNA reads TGTGCTAGTGGTAGGACAGGGGGCTGGACAGATACGCAGTATTTT. As protein: CASGRTGGWTDTQYF.

This clone was seen just once. This sequence joins TRBV27 and TRBJ1-1; maybe TRBD1 (6 bases). V was pared by 4 bases and J by 5 bases, with 11 bases between. The CDR3 extends over 13 amino acids. In germline, CDR1 is MNHEY, CDR2 SMNVEV (reference sequence). The CDR3 loop reads CASSSYRVTEAFF. The CDR3 coding sequence is TGTGCCAGCAGTTCCTACAGGGTAACTGAAGCTTTCTTT.

The CDR3 coding sequence is TGCAGCGTTGGTCCGGGACAGCCCTACAATGAGCAGTTCTTC. The encoded protein is CSVGPGQPYNEQFF. The chain has TRBV29-1 and TRBJ2-1, with 7 bases lining up with TRBD1. The V segment lost 4 bases and the J segment 2 bases; nucleotides outside the gene matches: 5. There are 14 residues in the CDR3. Germline-derived CDR1 and CDR2 are SQVTM and ANQGSEA.

This chain connects TRBV7-2 to TRBJ1-1; D is unresolved. The ends were cut back, 2 bases at V and 0 bases at J, with 10 bases in the middle. The CDR3 is made up of 15 amino acids. Per germline, CDR1 SGHTA and CDR2 FQGNSA. CDR3 in DNA: TGTGCCAGCAGCTTACAATACAGCATGAACACTGAAGCTTTCTTT. Encoded protein: CASSLQYSMNTEAFF.

The sample holds many counts of this clone. The CDR3 protein is CASSPQGLETQYF. CDR3 nucleotide sequence: TGCGCCAGCAGCCCCCAGGGTTTAGAGACCCAGTACTTC. This chain connects TRBV5-1 to TRBJ2-5; maybe TRBD1 (5 bases). Germline CDR1 SGHRS, CDR2 YFSETQ. V lost 4 bases and J lost 4, with 11 bases in between. This CDR3 region has 13 residues.

The rearrangement joins TRBV5-1 to TRBJ1-1; D ambiguous. Trimming left V 0 bases short and J 3 bases short, with 18 bases between. In germline, CDR1 is SGHRS, CDR2 YFSETQ. The CDR3 consists of 17 residues. CDR3 DNA sequence: TGCGCCAGCAGCTTGGAATCGTTCTGGGAGAGGGACACTGAAGCTTTCTTT. It is translated as CASSLESFWERDTEAFF.

The chain couples TRBV5-6 to TRBJ1-2; 7 bases align to TRBD1. Germline V CDR1 and CDR2: SGHDT, YYEEEE. V was clipped by 2 bases and J by 9 bases; unmatched bases: 7. There are 13 residues in the CDR3. The chain's CDR3 is CASSLRGQGRYTF. The DNA for the CDR3 is TGTGCCAGCAGCTTAAGGGGGCAGGGACGCTACACCTTC.

This chain connects TRBV15 to TRBJ2-3; 8 bases align to TRBD2. V shed 8 bases, J shed 6 bases, and the junction held 10 bases outside the gene matches. From germline, CDR1 is LNHNV and CDR2 YYDKDF (reference sequence). The CDR3 spans 14 residues. In DNA, the CDR3 is TGTGCCACCCTACTCGGGGGGGCTGGGGATACGCAGTATTTT. It yields the protein CATLLGGAGDTQYF. The full variable domain, rest sourced from reference TRBV15 and TRBJ2-3, is DAMVIQNPRYQVTQFGKPVTLSCSQTLNHNVMYWYQQKSSQAPKLLFHYYDKDFNNEADTPDNFQSRRPNTSFCFLDIRSPGLGDTAMYLCATLLGGAGDTQYFGPGTRLTVL.

The chain uses TRBV6-2 or TRBV6-3 and TRBJ2-1; 7 bases fit TRBD2. Germline V lookup: CDR1 MNHEY, CDR2 SVGEGT. This CDR3 is built from 13 residues. Trimming cost V 6 bases and J 7 bases; bases outside gene matches: 6. In DNA, the CDR3 is TGTGCCAGCAGCCCCCGGACTAGGAATGAGCAGTTCTTC. Its protein is CASSPRTRNEQFF.

This clone was seen once. The V call is TRBV4-3, the J call TRBJ1-4; D unresolved. There are 18 residues in the CDR3. Trimming stripped 0 bases from V and 0 bases from J, with 14 bases between. Per the germline V gene, CDR1 is LGHNA and CDR2 is YSLEER. The chain's CDR3 is CASSQEAIRTATNEKLFF. The CDR3 DNA reads TGCGCCAGCAGCCAAGAGGCCATTCGGACTGCAACTAATGAAAAACTGTTTTTT.

The chain combines TRBV6-6 with TRBJ1-5; the match to TRBD1 covers 7 bases. The CDR3 sequence is 15 residues long. Germline loops: CDR1 MNHNY, CDR2 SVGAGI (reference sequence). With V trimmed by 6 bases and J by 3 bases, 8 bases remained unmatched. The CDR3, as DNA: TGTGCCAGCAGCCTGCCCGGACAGGTCAATCAGCCCCAGCATTTT. This gives the protein CASSLPGQVNQPQHF.

This clone was counted a single time. The J gene is TRBJ1-3, the V gene TRBV5-8; 9 positions match TRBD1. Germline-derived CDR1 and CDR2 are SGHTS and YDEGEE. The CDR3 covers 18 residues. Trimming at V came to 0 bases and at J to 2 bases, leaving 9 bases not matched to a gene. This CDR3 reads CASSLEGTGLHPGNTIYF. The CDR3 bases are TGTGCCAGCAGCTTGGAAGGGACAGGGCTGCATCCTGGAAACACCATATATTTT.

Turning to this clone: Within the sample, other DNA sequences also encode this same CDR3. This rearrangement joins TRBV18 to TRBJ2-1; D may be TRBD2 (5 bases). V gave up 6 bases and J gave up 7 bases, with 7 bases separating them. The CDR3 consists of 11 residues. Germline V CDR1 and CDR2: KGHSH, LQKENI. CDR3 in amino acids: CASSRGNEQFF. CDR3 DNA: TGTGCCAGCTCCCGGGGAAATGAGCAGTTCTTC.

The J gene is TRBJ2-2, the V gene TRBV19; perhaps TRBD1 as D (5 bases). Looked up from germline, CDR1 is LNHDA and CDR2 is SQIVND (reference sequence). The V end was cut by 3 bases, the J end by 4 bases, with 9 bases between. The CDR3 is made up of 14 amino acids. CDR3 nucleotide sequence: TGTGCCAGTAGTATTTCCAGGGTCACCGGGGAGCTGTTTTTT. Translating it yields CASSISRVTGELFF.

This chain uses TRBV5-1 with TRBJ2-1; 9 bases line up with TRBD1. The V segment lost 0 bases and the J segment 4 bases; nucleotides outside the gene matches: 2. CDR3 length: 15 residues. Germline lookup yields CDR1 SGHRS and CDR2 YFSETQ. Here the CDR3 reads CASSLAQGAYNEQFF. The CDR3 DNA reads TGCGCCAGCAGCTTGGCACAGGGGGCGTACAATGAGCAGTTCTTC.

The gene calls are TRBV28 and TRBJ1-4; D is possibly TRBD1 (5 bases). The CDR3 is 12 residues long. Germline lookup yields CDR1 MDHEN and CDR2 SYDVKM. Trimming shortened V by 6 bases and J by 11 bases, and 13 bases separated the two germline ends. CDR3 coding DNA: TGTGCCAGCAGCGCTCCCCGGGGGAAACTGTTTTTT. As protein: CASSAPRGKLFF.

About this clone: The germline gene is not matched at one end of the junction; a read error may be the cause. V and J are TRBV3-1 (or the pseudogene TRBV3-2) and TRBJ2-6; 11 nucleotides agree with TRBD1. The V gene's germline CDR1 is LGHDT and CDR2 YNNKEL (reference sequence). The CDR3 runs 18 residues. The CDR3, as DNA: TGTGCCAGCAGCGAAGAAGGGACAGGGGGCTCTGGGGCCAACGTCCTGACTTTC. Translating it yields CASSEEGTGGSGANVLTF.

The chain carries TRBV28 and TRBJ1-1; D is ambiguous. From germline, CDR1 is MDHEN and CDR2 SYDVKM. CDR3 length: 13 amino acids. V was pared by 2 bases and J by 7 bases, with 11 bases between. CDR3 sequence reads: CASSLRWRVEAFF. DNA for the CDR3: TGTGCCAGCAGTTTACGGTGGCGGGTTGAAGCTTTCTTT.

The genes are TRBV18 and TRBJ1-1; tentatively, D is TRBD1 (6 bases). The ends were cut back, 3 bases at V and 1 base at J, with 9 bases in the middle. The CDR3 has 14 residues. Germline V gene data show CDR1 as KGHSH and CDR2 as LQKENI. CDR3 in amino acids: CASSPGGQNTEAFF. CDR3 nucleotide sequence: TGTGCCAGCTCACCGGGGGGGCAGAACACTGAAGCTTTCTTT. The variable domain in full, completed from reference TRBV18 and TRBJ1-1, reads NAGVMQNPRHLVRRRGQEARLRCSPMKGHSHVYWYRQLPEEGLKFMVYLQKENIIDESGMPKERFSAEFPKEGPSILRIQQVVRGDSAAYFCASSPGGQNTEAFFGQGTRLTVV.